Presented here are 22 T cell receptor beta chains from one specimen sequenced in a study of shared clonotypes between healthy human individuals. Naive CD8 cells comprised CD45RO-negative, CCR7-positively selected cells, excluding terminally differentiated effector memory CD45RA+ cells. Here immunoSEQ multiplex PCR was the method, and the copy in TCRdb shows in-frame clones only, minus some. The sample carries 2 million or so clones, just under 95% recorded once. Sequencing input: naive CD8+ T cells sorted from blood. Source of these receptors: a man younger than 30 in good health.

As for this clone: The junction shows a germline mismatch at one end, possibly a read error. The rearrangement joins TRBV7-9 to TRBJ2-1; possibly TRBD2 for D (6 bases). The CDR3 contains 14 residues. Germline V CDR1 and CDR2: SEHNR, FQNEAQ (reference sequence). The CDR3 region is CASRLGGSGAEQFF. CDR3 DNA: TGTGCCAGCAGGTTAGGAGGGAGCGGCGCTGAGCAGTTCTTC.

A remark on this clone: This may be a read error, as it is one base from a much larger clone. Other DNA sequences in this sample translate to the same CDR3. The rearrangement links TRBV30 to TRBJ1-6; TRBD1 matches at 8 bases. Trimming removed 2 bases from V and 9 bases from J; junction bases left unmatched: 3. CDR3 size: 13 residues. Germline V gene data show CDR1 as GTSNPN and CDR2 as SVGIG (reference sequence). CDR3 sequence reads: CAWSTRGPSPLHF. The CDR3 bases are TGTGCCTGGAGTACCAGGGGGCCTTCACCCCTCCACTTT.

V is TRBV10-3 and J is TRBJ2-1; 7 bases fit TRBD1. From germline, CDR1 is ENHRY and CDR2 SYGVKD. V was clipped by 2 bases and J by 5 bases; unmatched bases: 3. This CDR3 is 14 amino acids long. CDR3 coding DNA: TGTGCCATCAGTGAGGACAGGGACAACAATGAGCAGTTCTTC. Amino acids: CAISEDRDNNEQFF.

J is TRBJ2-7 and V is TRBV20-1; D gene ambiguous. The germline CDR1 and CDR2 sequences are DFQATT and SNEGSKA (reference sequence). CDR3 length: 11 residues. The V end was cut by 4 bases, the J end by 6 bases, with 10 bases between. The CDR3 DNA is TGCAGTGCTATCCCCTTTGGCGAGCAGTACTTC. Its protein product is CSAIPFGEQYF.

The V and J genes are TRBV4-1 and TRBJ1-3; D remains unclear. V was pared by 0 bases and J by 2 bases, with 8 bases between. CDR3 length: 15 residues. Germline V gives CDR1 MGHRA, CDR2 YSYEKL. In DNA, the CDR3 is TGCGCCAGCAGCCAAGATGAAACCGCTGGAAACACCATATATTTT. Residues: CASSQDETAGNTIYF.

The chain recombines TRBV29-1 with TRBJ1-1; D uncertain. Trimming removed 5 bases from V and 1 base from J, with 8 bases in between. The germline CDR1 and CDR2 sequences are SQVTM and ANQGSEA. The CDR3 totals 12 residues. The CDR3 sequence is CSVYEANTEAFF. CDR3 nucleotide sequence: TGCAGCGTTTACGAGGCGAACACTGAAGCTTTCTTT.

The V gene is TRBV28, the J gene TRBJ1-1; D ambiguous. From germline, CDR1 is MDHEN and CDR2 SYDVKM. The CDR3 runs to 16 residues. With 3 bases removed from V and 0 bases from J, the gap between germline ends came to 14 bases. CDR3: CASSFLYSDMNTEAFF. CDR3 nucleotide sequence: TGTGCCAGCAGTTTTTTATATTCAGATATGAACACTGAAGCTTTCTTT. Looking up the rest from reference TRBV28 and TRBJ1-1 gives the full variable domain: DVKVTQSSRYLVKRTGEKVFLECVQDMDHENMFWYRQDPGLGLRLIYFSYDVKMKEKGDIPEGYSVSREKKERFSLILESASTNQTSMYLCASSFLYSDMNTEAFFGQGTRLTVV.

Turning to this clone: Other nucleotide sequences from this sample produce the same CDR3. The chain employs TRBV7-9 and TRBJ2-7; the D gene is possibly TRBD2 (6 bases). The CDR3 spans 14 residues. The V and J ends lost 7 bases and 3 bases respectively, with 16 bases between them. Per the germline V gene, CDR1 is SEHNR and CDR2 is FQNEAQ (reference sequence). CDR3 residues: CASTLSGGGYEQYF. The CDR3 coding sequence is TGTGCCAGCACCCTTTCTGGGGGAGGCTACGAGCAGTACTTC. The complete variable domain, with remaining parts taken from reference TRBV7-9 and TRBJ2-7, reads DTGVSQNPRHKITKRGQNVTFRCDPISEHNRLYWYRQTLGQGPEFLTYFQNEAQLEKSRLLSDRFSAERPKGSFSTLEIQRTEQGDSAMYLCASTLSGGGYEQYFGPGTRLTVT.

With regard to this clone: This specimen includes other DNA sequences encoding the same CDR3. J is TRBJ2-7 and V is TRBV6-5, with D tentatively TRBD1 (8 bases). CDR1 and CDR2 from the germline V gene are MNHEY and SVGAGI. The CDR3 loop spans 16 amino acids. V lost 0 bases and J lost 1, with 13 bases in between. This CDR3 is CASSYSTGEGSYEQYF. In DNA form, the CDR3 reads TGTGCCAGCAGTTACTCGACAGGGGAGGGTTCCTACGAGCAGTACTTC.

In its sample, this clone was seen a few times. The sample contains more than one DNA sequence encoding this CDR3. This chain joins TRBV12-5 and TRBJ2-7; D gene unclear. V was trimmed by 3 bases and J by 3 bases, leaving 3 bases between them. This CDR3 spans 11 amino acids. Germline CDR1 is LGHNT and CDR2 is FRNRAP. CDR3 in amino acids: CASGFGYEQYF. The CDR3 bases are TGTGCTAGTGGTTTTGGCTACGAGCAGTACTTC. Together with reference TRBV12-5 and TRBJ2-7, the CDR3 gives the full variable domain: DARVTQTPRHKVTEMGQEVTMRCQPILGHNTVFWYRQTMMQGLELLAYFRNRAPLDDSGMPKDRFSAEMPDATLATLKIQPSEPRDSAVYFCASGFGYEQYFGPGTRLTVT.

The V and J genes are TRBV7-9 and TRBJ2-2, with 10 positions matching TRBD1. The CDR3 covers 15 residues. The germline V gene has CDR1 SEHNR and CDR2 FQNEAQ (reference sequence). The V and J ends lost 5 bases and 7 bases, in that order; junction bases with no gene match: 7. CDR3 sequence (DNA): TGTGCCAGCAGCCCTGCCGGGACAGGGGACGGGGAGCTGTTTTTT. It encodes CASSPAGTGDGELFF.

The chain recombines TRBV28 with TRBJ1-5; D remains unclear. CDR3 length equals 16 residues. The germline CDR1 and CDR2 sequences are MDHEN and SYDVKM. V gave up 4 bases and J gave up 1 base, with 14 bases separating them. The CDR3 sequence: CASSSPVGLSNQPQHF. The CDR3 bases are TGTGCCAGCAGTTCCCCTGTGGGGTTAAGCAATCAGCCCCAGCATTTT.

This chain connects TRBV2 to TRBJ2-2; D is unresolved. V was trimmed by 4 bases and J by 0 bases, leaving 6 bases between them. Per germline, CDR1 SNHLY and CDR2 FYNNEI. The CDR3 is 14 amino acids. The CDR3, as DNA: TGTGCCAGCAGTGGAAGACCGAACACCGGGGAGCTGTTTTTT. Its translation: CASSGRPNTGELFF.

This chain uses TRBV9 with TRBJ2-2; D not certain. This CDR3 is 15 amino acids long. Trimming stripped 0 bases from V and 5 bases from J, with 11 bases between. CDR1 is SGDLS, CDR2 YYNGEE, per germline. The CDR3 bases are TGTGCCAGCAGCGTAGAGGAGACACGTACCGGGGAGCTGTTTTTT. Protein sequence: CASSVEETRTGELFF.

This clone was counted once. V gene TRBV7-8 combines with J gene TRBJ1-2; 10 nucleotides line up with TRBD1. This CDR3 comprises 19 residues. The germline CDR1 and CDR2 sequences are SGHVS and FQNEAQ. V gave up 5 bases and J gave up 8 bases; unmatched junction bases: 23. CDR3 sequence reads: CASSHINPGQGRPTIGYTF. The CDR3 coding sequence is TGTGCCAGCAGCCACATAAATCCGGGACAGGGGCGACCCACTATCGGCTACACCTTC.

The CDR3 sequence: CASSLWTGTNQPQHF. For the CDR3, the DNA is TGTGCCAGCAGTTTATGGACAGGCACCAATCAGCCCCAGCATTTT. This chain joins TRBV27 and TRBJ1-5; 7 nucleotides align to TRBD1. Trimming at V came to 1 base and at J to 3 bases, leaving 3 bases not matched to a gene. The V gene's germline CDR1 is MNHEY and CDR2 SMNVEV (reference sequence). This CDR3 is 15 amino acids long.

This sequence joins TRBV7-2 and TRBJ2-7; either TRBD1 or TRBD2 may supply D (5 bases each). V was pared by 8 bases and J by 4 bases, with 24 bases between. Germline CDR1 and CDR2: SGHTA and FQGNSA. The CDR3 is 16 amino acids. In DNA form, the CDR3 reads TGTGCCAGCCGGGATAGTGCGCAGGCGAGGGGATACGAGCAGTACTTC. Protein: CASRDSAQARGYEQYF.

The CDR3 nucleotides are TGCAGCGTTGAAGAAGGGCTAGCGGGATTTGAGACCCAGTACTTC. It specifies CSVEEGLAGFETQYF. This rearrangement joins TRBV29-1 to TRBJ2-5, with 9 bases identical to TRBD2. The junction had 7 bases not matched to a gene; V was cut back by 0 bases and J by 5 bases. The CDR3 extends over 15 amino acids. Per germline, CDR1 SQVTM and CDR2 ANQGSEA.

V usage is TRBV6-5 and J usage is TRBJ2-1; D possibly matches TRBD1 or TRBD2 (5 bases each). CDR3 size: 13 residues. Germline values: CDR1 MNHEY, CDR2 SVGAGI. Trimming removed 7 bases from V and 10 bases from J, with 17 bases in between. The CDR3 protein is CASTGPSGREQFF. DNA of the CDR3: TGTGCCAGCACAGGTCCTTCGGGACGGGAGCAGTTCTTC.

The rearrangement uses TRBV5-1 and TRBJ1-5; D ambiguous. The V and J ends lost 0 bases and 1 base respectively, with 8 bases between them. The germline CDR1 and CDR2 sequences are SGHRS and YFSETQ. The CDR3 is made up of 15 amino acids. The CDR3 sequence is CASSLDPASNQPQHF. In nucleotides, the CDR3 is TGCGCCAGCAGCTTGGACCCGGCGAGCAATCAGCCCCAGCATTTT.

This chain links TRBV27 with TRBJ2-1; 8 positions match TRBD2. V shed 7 bases and J 0 bases; nucleotides not matched to a gene: 8. Germline V CDR1 and CDR2: MNHEY, SMNVEV (reference sequence). The CDR3 is 16 amino acids. The CDR3 loop is CASKLAEPSSYNEQFF. The CDR3, as DNA: TGTGCCAGCAAACTAGCGGAGCCCAGCTCCTACAATGAGCAGTTCTTC.

This clone was detected a few times. For the CDR3, the DNA is TGTGCCAGCAGCTTATTGGAGAACACCGGGGAGCTGTTTTTT. Translation gives CASSLLENTGELFF. The chain joins TRBV7-9 to TRBJ2-2; D gene ambiguous. The germline V gene has CDR1 SEHNR and CDR2 FQNEAQ (reference sequence). The CDR3 spans 14 residues. V lost 2 bases and J 1 base, leaving 5 bases between the germline ends.